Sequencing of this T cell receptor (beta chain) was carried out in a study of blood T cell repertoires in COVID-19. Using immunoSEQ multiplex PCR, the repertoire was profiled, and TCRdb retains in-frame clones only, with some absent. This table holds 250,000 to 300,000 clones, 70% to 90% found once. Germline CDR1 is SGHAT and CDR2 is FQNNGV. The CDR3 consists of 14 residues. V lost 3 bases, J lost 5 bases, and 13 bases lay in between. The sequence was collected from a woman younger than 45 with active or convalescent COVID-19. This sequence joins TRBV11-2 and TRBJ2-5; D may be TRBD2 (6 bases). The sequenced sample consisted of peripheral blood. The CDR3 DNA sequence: TGTGCCAGCAGCTTCGGACTAAGTTGGGAGACCCAGTACTTC. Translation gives CASSFGLSWETQYF.